This TCR beta chain was retrieved from a study of shared clonotypes between healthy human individuals. Turning to the study itself: Sampling drew on donors who were a couple of women and three men aged 18 to 49. CD4 naive cells filled three plates per donor, CD4 memory three, CD8 naive two and CD8 memory one.

Study results and caveats: Memory subsets generally showed smaller estimated richness than naive subsets did.

In the authors' workflow: ImmunoSEQ supplied junction-only sequences lacking quality scores, so filtering was different. Here immunoSEQ multiplex PCR was the method, and the copy in TCRdb shows in-frame clones only, minus some. That table furnishes V, J and clone size, whereas the DNA furnished D and trimming. The sample holds fewer than 850,000 clones, 90% seen once. This CDR3 comprises 12 residues. The germline V gene has CDR1 MNHEY and CDR2 SVGAGI. V shed 5 bases and J shed 4 bases, with 9 bases lying between them. Notes on this clone: The target antigen is unknown.

The V gene is TRBV6-5, the J gene TRBJ2-7; D may be TRBD1 (6 bases). Material for sequencing was memory CD8+ T cells from PBMCs. Subset reported: CD45RO+ cells pooled with CCR7-negative TemRA cells. The source is a man aged 18 to 35 in good health. Some clones in this sample may be carry-over from other donors' samples. CDR3 bases: TGTGCCAGCAGTACCCAGGGGTACGAGCAGTACTTC. This translates into CASSTQGYEQYF.